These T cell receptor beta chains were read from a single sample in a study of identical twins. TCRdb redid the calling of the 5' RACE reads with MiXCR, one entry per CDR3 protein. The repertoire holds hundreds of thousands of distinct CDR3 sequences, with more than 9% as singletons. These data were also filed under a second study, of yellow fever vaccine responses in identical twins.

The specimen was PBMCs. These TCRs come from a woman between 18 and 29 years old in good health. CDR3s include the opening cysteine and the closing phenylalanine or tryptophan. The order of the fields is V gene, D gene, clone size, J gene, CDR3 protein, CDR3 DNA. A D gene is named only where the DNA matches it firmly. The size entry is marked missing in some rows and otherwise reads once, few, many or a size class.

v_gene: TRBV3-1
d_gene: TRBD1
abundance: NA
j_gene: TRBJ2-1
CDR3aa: CASSQGRDRGPPYNEQFF
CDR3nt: TGTGCCAGCAGCCAAGGCCGGGACAGGGGCCCCCCCTACAATGAGCAGTTCTTC

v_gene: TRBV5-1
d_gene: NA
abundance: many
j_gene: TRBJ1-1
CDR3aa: CASSEQAGTEAFF
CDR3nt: TGCGCCAGCAGCGAACAGGCGGGCACTGAAGCTTTCTTT

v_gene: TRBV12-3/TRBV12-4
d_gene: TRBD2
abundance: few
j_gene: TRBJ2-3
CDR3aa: CASTIGLAGTDTQYF
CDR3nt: TGTGCCAGCACCATCGGACTAGCGGGCACAGATACGCAGTATTTT

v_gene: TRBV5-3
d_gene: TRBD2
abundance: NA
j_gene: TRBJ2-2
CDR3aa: CARRRGGFIGELFF
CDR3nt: TGTGCCAGAAGGAGGGGAGGGTTCATCGGGGAGCTGTTTTTT

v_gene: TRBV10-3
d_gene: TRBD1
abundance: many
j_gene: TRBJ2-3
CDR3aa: CAIGTGGGTDTQYF
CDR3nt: TGTGCCATAGGGACAGGCGGAGGCACAGATACGCAGTATTTT

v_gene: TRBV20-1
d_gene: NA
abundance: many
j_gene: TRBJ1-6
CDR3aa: CSASGADSPLHF
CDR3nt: TGCAGTGCTAGTGGGGCCGATTCACCCCTCCACTTT

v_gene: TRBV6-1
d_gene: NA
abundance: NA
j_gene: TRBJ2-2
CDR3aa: CASSEASGWTGELFF
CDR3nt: TGTGCCAGCAGTGAGGCGTCGGGGTGGACCGGGGAGCTGTTTTTT

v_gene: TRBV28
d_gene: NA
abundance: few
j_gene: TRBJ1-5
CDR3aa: CASSYWQGDQPQHF
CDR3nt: TGTGCCAGCAGTTACTGGCAGGGAGACCAGCCCCAGCATTTT

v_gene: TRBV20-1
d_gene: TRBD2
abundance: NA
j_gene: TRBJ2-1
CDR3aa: CSARGPGLAGDGDNEQFF
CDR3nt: TGCAGTGCTAGAGGGCCGGGACTAGCGGGAGATGGAGACAATGAGCAGTTCTTC

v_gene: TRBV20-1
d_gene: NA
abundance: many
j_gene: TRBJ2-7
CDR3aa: CSATLANSYEQYF
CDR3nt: TGCAGTGCTACCCTAGCGAACTCCTACGAGCAGTACTTC

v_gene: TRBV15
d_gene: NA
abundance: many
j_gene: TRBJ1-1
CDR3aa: CATSRAQTNTEAFF
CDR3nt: TGTGCCACCAGCAGAGCACAGACGAACACTGAAGCTTTCTTT

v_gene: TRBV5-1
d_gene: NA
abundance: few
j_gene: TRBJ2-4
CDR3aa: CASSLKAGKNIQYF
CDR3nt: TGCGCCAGCAGCTTGAAGGCAGGGAAAAACATTCAGTACTTC

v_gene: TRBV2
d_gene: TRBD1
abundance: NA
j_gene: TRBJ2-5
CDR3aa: CASRDTNRGSKEQETQYF
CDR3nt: TGTGCCAGCAGAGATACTAACAGGGGTTCTAAGGAGCAAGAGACCCAGTACTTC

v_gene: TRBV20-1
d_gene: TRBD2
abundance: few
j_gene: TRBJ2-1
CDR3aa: CSARVAGGNYNEQFF
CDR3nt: TGCAGTGCTAGAGTCGCGGGAGGGAATTACAATGAGCAGTTCTTC